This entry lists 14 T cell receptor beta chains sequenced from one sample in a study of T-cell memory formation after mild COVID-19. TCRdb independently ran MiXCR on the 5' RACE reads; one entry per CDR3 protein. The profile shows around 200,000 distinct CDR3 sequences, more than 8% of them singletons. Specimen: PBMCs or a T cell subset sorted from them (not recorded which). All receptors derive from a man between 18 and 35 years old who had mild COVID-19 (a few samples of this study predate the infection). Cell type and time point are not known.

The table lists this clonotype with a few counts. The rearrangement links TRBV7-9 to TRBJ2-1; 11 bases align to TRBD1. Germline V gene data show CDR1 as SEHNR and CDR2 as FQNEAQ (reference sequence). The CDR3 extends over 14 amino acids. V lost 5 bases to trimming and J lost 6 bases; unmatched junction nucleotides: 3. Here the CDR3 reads CASSQGQGVNEQFF. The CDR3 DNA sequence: TGTGCCAGCAGCCAGGGACAGGGGGTCAATGAGCAGTTCTTC.

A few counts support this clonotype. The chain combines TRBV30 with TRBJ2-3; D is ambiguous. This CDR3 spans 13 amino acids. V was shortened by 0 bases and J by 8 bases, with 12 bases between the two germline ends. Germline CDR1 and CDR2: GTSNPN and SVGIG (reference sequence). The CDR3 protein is CAWSVGQVGTQYF. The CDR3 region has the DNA TGTGCCTGGAGTGTTGGGCAAGTAGGTACGCAGTATTTT.

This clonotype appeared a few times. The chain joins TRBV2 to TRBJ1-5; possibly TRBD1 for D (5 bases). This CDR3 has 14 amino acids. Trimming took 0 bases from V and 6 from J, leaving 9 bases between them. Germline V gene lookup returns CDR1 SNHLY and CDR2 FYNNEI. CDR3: CASSEAQGGQPQHF. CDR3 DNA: TGTGCCAGCAGTGAAGCCCAGGGAGGTCAGCCCCAGCATTTT. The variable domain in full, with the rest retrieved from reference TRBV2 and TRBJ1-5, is EPEVTQTPSHQVTQMGQEVILRCVPISNHLYFYWYRQILGQKVEFLVSFYNNEISEKSEIFDDQFSVERPDGSNFTLKIRSTKLEDSAMYFCASSEAQGGQPQHFGDGTRLSIL.

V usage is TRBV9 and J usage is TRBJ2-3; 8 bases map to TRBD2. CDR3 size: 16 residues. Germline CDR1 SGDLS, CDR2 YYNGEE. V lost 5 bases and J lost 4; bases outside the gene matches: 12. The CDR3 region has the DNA TGTGCCAGCAGTACTACAATAGCGGGGAGCCCAGATACGCAGTATTTT. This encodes CASSTTIAGSPDTQYF.

The chain's CDR3 is CASSVPSGGRDEQFF. In nucleotides, the CDR3 is TGTGCCAGCAGCGTTCCTAGCGGGGGTCGGGATGAGCAGTTCTTC. The rearrangement uses TRBV5-4 and TRBJ2-1, with 10 nucleotides matching TRBD2. Trimming took 4 bases from V and 8 from J; bases not matched to a gene: 9. The CDR3 runs 15 residues. Germline CDR1 reads SGHNT; CDR2 reads YYREEE (reference sequence).

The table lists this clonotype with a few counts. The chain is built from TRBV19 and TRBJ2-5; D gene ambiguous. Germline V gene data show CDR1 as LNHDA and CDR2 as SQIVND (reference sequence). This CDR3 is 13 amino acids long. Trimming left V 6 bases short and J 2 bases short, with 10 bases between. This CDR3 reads CASRRRPQETQYF. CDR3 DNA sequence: TGTGCCAGTAGAAGGCGTCCGCAAGAGACCCAGTACTTC.

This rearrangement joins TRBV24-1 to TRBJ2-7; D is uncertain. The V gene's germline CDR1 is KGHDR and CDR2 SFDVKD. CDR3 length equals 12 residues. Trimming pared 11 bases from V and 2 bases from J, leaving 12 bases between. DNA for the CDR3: TGTGCCATCCGGGCCTTAACCTACGAGCAGTACTTC. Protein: CAIRALTYEQYF.

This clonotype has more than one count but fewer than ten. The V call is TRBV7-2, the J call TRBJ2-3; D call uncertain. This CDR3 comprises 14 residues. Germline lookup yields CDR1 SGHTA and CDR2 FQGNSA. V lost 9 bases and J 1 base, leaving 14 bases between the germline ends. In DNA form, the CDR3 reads TGTGCCAGTAAGACTCGACTTGGCACAGATACGCAGTATTTT. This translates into CASKTRLGTDTQYF.

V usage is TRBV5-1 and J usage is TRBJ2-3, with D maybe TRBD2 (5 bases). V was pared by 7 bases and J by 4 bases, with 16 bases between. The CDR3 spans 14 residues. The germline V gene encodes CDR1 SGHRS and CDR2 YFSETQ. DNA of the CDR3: TGCGCCAGCGGGGTGCGGCTAGCCCCAGATACGCAGTATTTT. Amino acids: CASGVRLAPDTQYF.

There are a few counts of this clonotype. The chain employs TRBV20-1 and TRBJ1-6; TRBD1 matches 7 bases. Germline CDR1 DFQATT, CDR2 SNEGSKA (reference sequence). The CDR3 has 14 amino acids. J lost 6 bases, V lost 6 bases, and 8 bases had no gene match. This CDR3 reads CSAEDRRFNSPLHF. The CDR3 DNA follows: TGCAGTGCCGAGGACAGGAGATTTAATTCACCCCTCCACTTT.

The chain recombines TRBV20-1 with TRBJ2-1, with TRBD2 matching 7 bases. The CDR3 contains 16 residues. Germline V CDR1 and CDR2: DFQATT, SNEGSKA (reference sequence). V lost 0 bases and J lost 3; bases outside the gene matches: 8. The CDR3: CSARDSPSGFYNEQFF. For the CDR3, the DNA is TGCAGTGCTAGAGATAGCCCTAGCGGATTCTACAATGAGCAGTTCTTC.

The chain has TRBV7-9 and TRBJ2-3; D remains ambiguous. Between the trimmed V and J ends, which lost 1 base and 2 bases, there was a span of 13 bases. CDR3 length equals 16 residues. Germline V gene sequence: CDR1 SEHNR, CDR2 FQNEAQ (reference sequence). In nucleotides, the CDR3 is TGTGCCAGCAGCTTAGGAGCTGGCTCCATCACAGATACGCAGTATTTT. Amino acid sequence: CASSLGAGSITDTQYF.

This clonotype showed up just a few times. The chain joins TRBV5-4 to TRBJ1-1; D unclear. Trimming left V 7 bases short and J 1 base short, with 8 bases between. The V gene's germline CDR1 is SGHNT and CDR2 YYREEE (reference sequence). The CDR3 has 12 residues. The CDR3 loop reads CASGRGNTEAFF. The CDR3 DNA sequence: TGTGCCAGCGGTCGGGGGAACACTGAAGCTTTCTTT.

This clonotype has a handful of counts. The CDR3 sequence: CASSQMGYSYYGYTF. The CDR3 DNA is TGCGCCAGCAGCCAAATGGGCTACAGCTACTATGGCTACACCTTC. This chain links TRBV4-1 with TRBJ1-2; no clear D. CDR1 is MGHRA, CDR2 YSYEKL, per germline. V was cut by 2 bases and J by 3 bases, with 13 bases left in between. The CDR3 sequence is 15 residues long.